These T cell receptor beta chains were read from a single sample in a study of tumor-infiltrating lymphocytes in oesophageal squamous cell carcinoma. Each CDR3 protein gets one entry after TCRdb re-called the PCR reads with MiXCR. The table has 18,000 or so distinct CDR3 sequences, 39% seen once. Input material: esophageal tumor tissue. The origin of the receptors is a male donor with esophageal squamous cell carcinoma. The conserved cysteine and the conserved F or W are not part of the CDR3 here.

TRBV7-2	TRBJ1-2	ASSLGLQSGYT
TRBV12-3/TRBV12-4	TRBJ1-6	ASSGQGHSPPLH
TRBV7-3	TRBJ2-6	ASSLMPGANVLT
TRBV9	TRBJ2-1	ASSPTVSSYNEQF
TRBV28	-	ASSSPFPGLAGEFQETQY
TRBV27	TRBJ2-7	ASSLSRTAYEQY
TRBV7-6	TRBJ2-3	ASSHYTASTDTQY
TRBV11-2	TRBJ2-1	ASSLDRLSDGQF
TRBV6-2/TRBV6-3	TRBJ1-1	ASSRDRGKEAF
TRBV7-3	TRBJ2-3	ASSLGGRRIRANSSTDTQY
TRBV7-6	TRBJ2-7	ASSPIGGGGAYEQY
TRBV18	TRBJ2-3	ASCSQGSTDTQY
TRBV7-9	TRBJ1-4	ASSGDPGEKLF